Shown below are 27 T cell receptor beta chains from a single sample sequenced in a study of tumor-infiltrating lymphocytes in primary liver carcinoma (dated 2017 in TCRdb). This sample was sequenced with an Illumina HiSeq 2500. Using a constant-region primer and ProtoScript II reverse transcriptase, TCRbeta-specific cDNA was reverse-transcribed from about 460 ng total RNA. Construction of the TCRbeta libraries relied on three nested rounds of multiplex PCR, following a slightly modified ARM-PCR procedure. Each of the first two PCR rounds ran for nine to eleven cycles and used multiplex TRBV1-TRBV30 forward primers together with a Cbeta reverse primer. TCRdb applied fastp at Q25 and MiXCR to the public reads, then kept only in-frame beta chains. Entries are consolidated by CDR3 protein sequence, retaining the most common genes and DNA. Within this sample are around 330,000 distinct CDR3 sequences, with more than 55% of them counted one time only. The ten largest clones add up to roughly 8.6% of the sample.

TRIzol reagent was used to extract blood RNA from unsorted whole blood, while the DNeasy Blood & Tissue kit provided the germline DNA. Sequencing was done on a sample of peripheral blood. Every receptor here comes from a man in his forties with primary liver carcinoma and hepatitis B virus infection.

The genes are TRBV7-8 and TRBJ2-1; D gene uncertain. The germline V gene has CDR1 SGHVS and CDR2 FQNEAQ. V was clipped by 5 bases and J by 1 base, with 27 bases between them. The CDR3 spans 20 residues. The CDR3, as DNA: TGTGCCAGCAGCCCTACAGCTAGTTATGGAGCTAAGGGTTCCTACAATGAGCAGTTCTTC. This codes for CASSPTASYGAKGSYNEQFF.

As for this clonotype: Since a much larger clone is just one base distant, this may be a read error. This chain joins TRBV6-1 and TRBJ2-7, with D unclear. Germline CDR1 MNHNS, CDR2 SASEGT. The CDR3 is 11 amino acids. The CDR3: CASGEGNEQYF. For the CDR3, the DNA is TGTGCCAGCGGTGAAGGGAACGAGCAGTACTTC.

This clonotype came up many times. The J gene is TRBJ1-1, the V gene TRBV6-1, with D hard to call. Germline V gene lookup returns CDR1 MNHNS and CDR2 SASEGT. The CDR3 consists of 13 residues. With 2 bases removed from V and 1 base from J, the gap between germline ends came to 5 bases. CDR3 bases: TGTGCCAGCAGTGAAATCAAGAACACTGAAGCTTTCTTT. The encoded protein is CASSEIKNTEAFF.

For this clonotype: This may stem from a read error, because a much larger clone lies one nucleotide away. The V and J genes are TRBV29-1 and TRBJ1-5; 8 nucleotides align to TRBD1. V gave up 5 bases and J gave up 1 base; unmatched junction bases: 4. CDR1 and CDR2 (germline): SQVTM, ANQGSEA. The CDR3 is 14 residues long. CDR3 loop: CSVLDRESNQPQHF. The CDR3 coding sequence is TGCAGCGTTTTGGACAGGGAAAGCAATCAGCCCCAGCATTTT.

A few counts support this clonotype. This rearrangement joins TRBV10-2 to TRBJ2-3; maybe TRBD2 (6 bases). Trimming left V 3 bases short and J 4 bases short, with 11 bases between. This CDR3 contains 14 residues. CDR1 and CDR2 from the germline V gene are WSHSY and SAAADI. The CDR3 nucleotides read TGCGCCAGCAGTGAAAGAGGAGGGCCAGATACGCAGTATTTT. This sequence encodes CASSERGGPDTQYF.

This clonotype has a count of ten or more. CDR3 bases: TGTGCCAGCAGTTACTCGGGCTCTGGGGCCAACGTCCTGACTTTC. Its protein is CASSYSGSGANVLTF. V is TRBV6-5 and J is TRBJ2-6; D is unresolved. The CDR3 covers 15 residues. Germline values: CDR1 MNHEY, CDR2 SVGAGI. V lost 0 bases to trimming and J lost 0 bases, with 3 bases between them.

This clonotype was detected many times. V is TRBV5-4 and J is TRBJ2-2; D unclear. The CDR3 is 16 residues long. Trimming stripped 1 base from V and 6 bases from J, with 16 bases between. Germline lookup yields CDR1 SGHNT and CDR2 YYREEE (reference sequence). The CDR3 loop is CASSLSKWGEAGELFF. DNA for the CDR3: TGTGCCAGCAGCTTGTCTAAGTGGGGTGAGGCCGGGGAGCTGTTTTTT.

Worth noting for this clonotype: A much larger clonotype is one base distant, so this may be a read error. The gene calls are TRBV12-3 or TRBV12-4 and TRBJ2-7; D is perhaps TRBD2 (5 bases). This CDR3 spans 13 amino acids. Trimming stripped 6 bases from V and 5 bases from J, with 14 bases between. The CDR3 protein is CASRLAGTDEQYF. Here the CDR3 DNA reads TGTGCCAGCAGATTGGCGGGTACGGACGAGCAGTACTTC.

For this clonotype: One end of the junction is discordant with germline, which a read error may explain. In nucleotides, the CDR3 is TGTGCAAGCAGTACCGGGACAGGAAAAGGAGTCTATGAGCAGTTCTTC. Protein: CASSTGTGKGVYEQFF. The chain carries TRBV6-6 and TRBJ2-1; 8 bases map to TRBD1. There are 16 residues in the CDR3. Germline loops: CDR1 MNHNY, CDR2 SVGAGI (reference sequence).

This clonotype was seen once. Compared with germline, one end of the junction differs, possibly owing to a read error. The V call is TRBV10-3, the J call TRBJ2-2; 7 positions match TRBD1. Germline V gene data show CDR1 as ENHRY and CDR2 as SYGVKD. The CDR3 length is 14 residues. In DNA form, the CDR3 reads TGTGCCATCAGTGGGACGACGAACACAGGGGATCTGTTTTTT. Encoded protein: CAISGTTNTGDLFF.

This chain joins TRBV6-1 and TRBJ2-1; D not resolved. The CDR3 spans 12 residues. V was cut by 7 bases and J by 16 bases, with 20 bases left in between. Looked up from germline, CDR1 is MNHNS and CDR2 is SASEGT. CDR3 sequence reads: CASKEMNNEYFF. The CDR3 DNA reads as TGTGCCAGCAAGGAGATGAACAATGAGTATTTCTTC.

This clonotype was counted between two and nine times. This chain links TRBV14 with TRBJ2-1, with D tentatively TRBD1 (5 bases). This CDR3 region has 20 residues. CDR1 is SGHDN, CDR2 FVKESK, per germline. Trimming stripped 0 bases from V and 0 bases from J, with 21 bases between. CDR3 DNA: TGTGCCAGCAGCCAAGACATTTCGGGCCTAAGACAGAGCTCCTACAATGAGCAGTTCTTC. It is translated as CASSQDISGLRQSSYNEQFF.

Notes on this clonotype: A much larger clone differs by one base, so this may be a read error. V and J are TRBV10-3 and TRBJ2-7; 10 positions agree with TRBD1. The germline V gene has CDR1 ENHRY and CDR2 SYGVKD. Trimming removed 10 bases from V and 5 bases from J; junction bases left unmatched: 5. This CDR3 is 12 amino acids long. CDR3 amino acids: CATGTGDDEQYF. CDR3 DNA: TGTGCCACCGGGACAGGGGACGACGAGCAGTACTTC.

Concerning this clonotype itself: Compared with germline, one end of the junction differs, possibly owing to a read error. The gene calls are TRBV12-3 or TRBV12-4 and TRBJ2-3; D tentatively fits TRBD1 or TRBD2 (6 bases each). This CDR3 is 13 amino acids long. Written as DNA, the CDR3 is TGTGCCAGCGGTGGGGGGCGCATAGATACGCAATATTTT. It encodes CASGGGRIDTQYF.

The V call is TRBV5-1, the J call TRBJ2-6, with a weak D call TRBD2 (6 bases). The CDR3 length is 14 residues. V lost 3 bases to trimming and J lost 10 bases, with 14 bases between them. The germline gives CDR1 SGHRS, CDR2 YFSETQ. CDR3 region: CASSSEGSGNVLTF. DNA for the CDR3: TGCGCCAGCAGCTCGGAGGGTTCTGGGAACGTCCTGACTTTC. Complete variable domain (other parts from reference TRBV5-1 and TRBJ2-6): KAGVTQTPRYLIKTRGQQVTLSCSPISGHRSVSWYQQTPGQGLQFLFEYFSETQRNKGNFPGRFSGRQFSNSRSEMNVSTLELGDSALYLCASSSEGSGNVLTFGAGSRLTVL.

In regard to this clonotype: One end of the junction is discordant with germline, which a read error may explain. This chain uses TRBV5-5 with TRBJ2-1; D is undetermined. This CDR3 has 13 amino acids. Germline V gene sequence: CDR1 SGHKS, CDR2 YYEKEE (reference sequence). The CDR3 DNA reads TGTGCCAGTAGCCCCGGACCTTACAATGAGCAGTTATTC. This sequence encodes CASSPGPYNEQLF.

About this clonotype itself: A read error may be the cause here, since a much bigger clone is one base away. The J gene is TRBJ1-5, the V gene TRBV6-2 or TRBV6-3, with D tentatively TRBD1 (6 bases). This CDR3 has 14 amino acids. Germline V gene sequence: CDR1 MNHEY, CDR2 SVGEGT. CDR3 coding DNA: TGTGCCAGCAGTACCCTGGGGGCCAATCGGCCCCAGCATTTT. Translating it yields CASSTLGANRPQHF.

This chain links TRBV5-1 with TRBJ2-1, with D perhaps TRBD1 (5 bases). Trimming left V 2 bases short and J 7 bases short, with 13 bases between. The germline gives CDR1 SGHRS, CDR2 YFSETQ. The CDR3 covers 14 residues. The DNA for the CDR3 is TGCGCCAGCAGCTTTAACAGGTCAAATAATGAGCAGTTCTTC. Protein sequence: CASSFNRSNNEQFF. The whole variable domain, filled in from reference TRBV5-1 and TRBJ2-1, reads KAGVTQTPRYLIKTRGQQVTLSCSPISGHRSVSWYQQTPGQGLQFLFEYFSETQRNKGNFPGRFSGRQFSNSRSEMNVSTLELGDSALYLCASSFNRSNNEQFFGPGTRLTVL.

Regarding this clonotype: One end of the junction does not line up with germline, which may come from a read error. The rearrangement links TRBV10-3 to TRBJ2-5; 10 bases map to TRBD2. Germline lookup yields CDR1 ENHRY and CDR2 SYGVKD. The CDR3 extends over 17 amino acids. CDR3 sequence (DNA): TGTGCCATCAGTGACTCTTTGGCTAGCGGGGGCCAAGAGACCCGGTACTTC. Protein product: CAISDSLASGGQETRYF.

DNA of the CDR3: TGCAGCACCGGCATGGGGGGGTCATACGAGCAGTACTTC. It codes for CSTGMGGSYEQYF. This chain joins TRBV29-1 and TRBJ2-7; 7 nucleotides line up with TRBD2. The germline gives CDR1 SQVTM, CDR2 ANQGSEA. CDR3 length: 13 amino acids. V dropped 8 bases and J dropped 4; count of bases not matched to a gene: 11.

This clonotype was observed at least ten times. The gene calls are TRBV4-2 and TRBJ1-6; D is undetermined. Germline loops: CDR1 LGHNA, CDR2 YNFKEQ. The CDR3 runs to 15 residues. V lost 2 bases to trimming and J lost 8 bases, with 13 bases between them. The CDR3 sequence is CASSQSRLSDSPLHF. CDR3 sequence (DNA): TGTGCCAGCAGCCAATCCAGGTTGTCGGATTCACCCCTCCACTTT.

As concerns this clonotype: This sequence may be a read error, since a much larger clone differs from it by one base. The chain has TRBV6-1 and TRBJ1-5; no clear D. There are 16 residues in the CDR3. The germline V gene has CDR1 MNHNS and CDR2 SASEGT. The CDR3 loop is CVSSETLFPRNQPQHF. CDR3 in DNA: TGTGTCAGCAGTGAGACCCTCTTCCCGAGGAATCAGCCCCAGCATTTT.

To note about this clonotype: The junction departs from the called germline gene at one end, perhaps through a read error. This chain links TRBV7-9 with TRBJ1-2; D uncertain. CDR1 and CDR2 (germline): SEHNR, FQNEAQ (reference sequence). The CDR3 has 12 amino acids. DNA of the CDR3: TGTGTCAGCAGCTTCGGTGAGGATGGCTACACCTTC. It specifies CVSSFGEDGYTF.

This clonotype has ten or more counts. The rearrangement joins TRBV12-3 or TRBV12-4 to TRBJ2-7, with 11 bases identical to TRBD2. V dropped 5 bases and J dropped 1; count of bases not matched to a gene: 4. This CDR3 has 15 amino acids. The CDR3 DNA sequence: TGTGCCAGCAGTGCCGGACTAGCGGGTTCCTACGAGCAGTACTTC. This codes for CASSAGLAGSYEQYF.

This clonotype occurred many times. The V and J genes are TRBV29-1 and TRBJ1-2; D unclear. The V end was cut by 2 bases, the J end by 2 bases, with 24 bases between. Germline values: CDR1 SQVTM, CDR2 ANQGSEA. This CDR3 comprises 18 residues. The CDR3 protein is CSVEPGPGTSAPNYGYTF. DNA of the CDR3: TGCAGCGTTGAACCGGGTCCCGGCACTTCCGCCCCCAACTATGGCTACACCTTC.

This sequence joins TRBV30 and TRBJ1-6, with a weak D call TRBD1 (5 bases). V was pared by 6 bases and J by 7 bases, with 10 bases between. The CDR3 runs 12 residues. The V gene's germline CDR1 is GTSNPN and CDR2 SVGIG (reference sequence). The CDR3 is CACSRDNSPLHF. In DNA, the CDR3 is TGTGCCTGTAGTAGGGACAATTCACCCCTCCACTTT.

The CDR3 sequence: CASSPGNHNEQFF. CDR3 in DNA: TGTGCCAGCAGCCCGGGGAACCACAATGAGCAGTTCTTC. This chain links TRBV11-2 with TRBJ2-1, with D maybe TRBD2 (5 bases). CDR3 length equals 13 residues. Trimming took off 5 bases at V and 5 bases at J, with 10 bases between the two ends. CDR1 and CDR2 (germline): SGHAT, FQNNGV.